This TCR beta chain was sequenced during a study of a mutant IDH1 vaccine in newly diagnosed glioma (dated by TCRdb to 2020 to 2023). Background on the whole study: Vaccination began 4-6 weeks after radiotherapy alone, or alongside temozolomide cycles in the chemotherapy-containing groups. Prior to enrollment, patients had been given standard therapy consisting of radiotherapy alone, temozolomide alone, or radiochemotherapy with temozolomide, with the combination given to most patients. The week-35 safety follow-up took place at visit V12, and the week-47 end of study took place at visit V13. Longitudinal TCRB deep sequencing was done for 25 treated patients, wherever samples were available for exploratory analyses. Of the approximately 30 treated patients, around 60% were male and about 40% were female, and a mean age of roughly 40 years was recorded. Peripheral blood was collected at six visits: V03 (baseline), V05, V07, V10, V12 and V13.

In the paper's terms, the time point label means: week 47, end of study. Every vaccine dose consisted of 300 ug of a 20-mer mutant IDH1 peptide in Montanide, administered subcutaneously together with topical imiquimod. Eight vaccinations were administered to patients in weeks 1, 3, 5, 7, 11, 15, 19 and 23, corresponding to visits V03 through V10. The donors had newly diagnosed IDH1-mutant astrocytomas of WHO grade 3 or 4 that showed loss of nuclear ATRX. The samples were drawn from NOA16, a multicentre, single-arm, open-label phase I trial in Germany that tested a mutant IDH1 peptide vaccine in humans for the first time. Genomic DNA for TCRB sequencing was extracted from EDTA blood using the DNeasy Blood and Tissue Kit. What the work shows at the level of the full study, not this receptor alone: Immune responses induced by the vaccine were seen in approximately 93% of patients across multiple MHC alleles. Pseudoprogression seemed to be unrelated to changes in the top peripheral T cell clonotypes found by TCRB sequencing. Availability determined which PBMC samples were chosen for TCRB deep sequencing. According to the authors, sample limitations meant that analyses of patient blood samples could not be reproduced.

A remark on this clone: Its cognate antigen has yet to be identified. No base quality values were provided; no much bigger clone lies one nucleotide off.

CDR1 SGHDN and CDR2 FVKESK are derived from the germline V gene. The CDR3 runs 13 residues from the cysteine to the phenylalanine. The DNA shown is the 39-base CDR3, in frame from base 1. V is clipped by 3 bases and J by 2 bases, and the sequence between their germline boundaries is 7 bases long. The method was the immunoSEQ multiplex PCR assay. The hsTCRB Kit was used according to the manufacturer's protocol to amplify rearranged TCR beta chain sequences. TCRB libraries were sequenced on an Illumina MiSeq. For the original study's pipeline: The kit vendor's proprietary platform handled demultiplexing, trimming and gene mapping. The clones in this table, taken by TCRdb from immuneACCESS, are in-frame only. Not every clone is retained; where verified, under half of the shortfall comes from an unresolved V gene, and the cause of the rest is unknown. V and J calls and clone size are those listed in that table; D and trimming were worked out from the DNA. The sample profile shows approximately 22,000 clones; about 80% of them were found once. The ten largest account for over 3% of the sample.

The chain employs TRBV14 and TRBJ1-1; the D gene cannot be named for sure. The TCR was taken from a man aged 40-49 years with glioma. Some clones in this sample may be carry-over from other donors' samples. The specimen was PBMCs, collected from a glioma patient whose treatment included an IDH1 peptide vaccine. The nucleotide sequence is given as TGTGCCAGCAGCCAGCATGGAAACACTGAAGCTTTCTTT. Translated, this is CASSQHGNTEAFF.